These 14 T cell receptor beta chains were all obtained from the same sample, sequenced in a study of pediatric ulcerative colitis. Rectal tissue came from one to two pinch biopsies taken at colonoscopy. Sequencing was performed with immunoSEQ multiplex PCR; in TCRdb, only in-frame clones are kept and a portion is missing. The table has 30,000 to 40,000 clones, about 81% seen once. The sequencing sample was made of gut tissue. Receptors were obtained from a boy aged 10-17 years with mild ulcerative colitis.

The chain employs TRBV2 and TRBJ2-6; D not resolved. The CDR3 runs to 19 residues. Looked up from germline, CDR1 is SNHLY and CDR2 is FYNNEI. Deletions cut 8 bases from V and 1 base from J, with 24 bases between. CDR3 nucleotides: TGTGCCAGCTTACGACCCGTGAATCGACTCTCTTCTGGGGCCAACGTCCTGACTTTC. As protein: CASLRPVNRLSSGANVLTF.

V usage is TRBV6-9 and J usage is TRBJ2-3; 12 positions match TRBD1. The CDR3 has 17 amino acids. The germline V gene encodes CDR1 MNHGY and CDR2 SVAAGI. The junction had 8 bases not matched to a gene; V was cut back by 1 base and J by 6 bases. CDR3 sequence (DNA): TGTGCCAGCAGTTATTGGTCCGGGACAGGGGGCGTCGATACGCAGTATTTT. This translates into CASSYWSGTGGVDTQYF.

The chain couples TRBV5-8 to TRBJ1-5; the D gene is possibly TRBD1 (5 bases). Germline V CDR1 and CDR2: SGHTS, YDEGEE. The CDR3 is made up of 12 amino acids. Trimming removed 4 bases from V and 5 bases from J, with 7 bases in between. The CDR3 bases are TGTGCCAGCAGCCGACAGTATCAGCCCCAGCATTTT. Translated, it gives CASSRQYQPQHF.

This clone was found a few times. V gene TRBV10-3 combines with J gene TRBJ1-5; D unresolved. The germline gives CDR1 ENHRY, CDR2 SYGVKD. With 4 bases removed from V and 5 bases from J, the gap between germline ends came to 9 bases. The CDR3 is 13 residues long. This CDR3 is CAISAESDQPQHF. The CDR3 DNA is TGTGCCATCAGTGCAGAGAGCGATCAGCCCCAGCATTTT.

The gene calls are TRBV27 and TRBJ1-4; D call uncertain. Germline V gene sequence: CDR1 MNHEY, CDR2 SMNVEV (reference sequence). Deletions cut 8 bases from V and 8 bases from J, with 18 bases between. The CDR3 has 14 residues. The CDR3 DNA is TGTGCCAGCGGTCGGGTTGGTGTCGGAGAAAAACTGTTTTTT. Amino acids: CASGRVGVGEKLFF.

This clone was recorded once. In DNA, the CDR3 is TGTGCCAGCTCAGGGTCAGGGCCCCAGCATTTT. As protein: CASSGSGPQHF. The chain combines TRBV6-1 with TRBJ1-5, with D possibly being TRBD1 (5 bases). From germline, CDR1 is MNHNS and CDR2 SASEGT. The CDR3 extends over 11 amino acids. V was pared by 8 bases and J by 9 bases, with 11 bases between.

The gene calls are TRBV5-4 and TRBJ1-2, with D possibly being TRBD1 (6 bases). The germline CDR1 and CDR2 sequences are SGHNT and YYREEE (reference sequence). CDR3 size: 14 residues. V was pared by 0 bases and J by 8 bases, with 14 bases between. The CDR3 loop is CASSLDSAGEGYTF. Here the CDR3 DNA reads TGTGCCAGCAGCTTGGATAGTGCAGGGGAAGGCTACACCTTC.

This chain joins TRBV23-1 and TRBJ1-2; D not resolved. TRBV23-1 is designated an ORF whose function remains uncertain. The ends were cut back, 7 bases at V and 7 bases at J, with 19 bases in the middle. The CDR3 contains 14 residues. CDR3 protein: CASNTKGPAAGYTF. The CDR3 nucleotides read TGCGCCAGCAACACGAAGGGTCCGGCTGCTGGCTACACCTTC.

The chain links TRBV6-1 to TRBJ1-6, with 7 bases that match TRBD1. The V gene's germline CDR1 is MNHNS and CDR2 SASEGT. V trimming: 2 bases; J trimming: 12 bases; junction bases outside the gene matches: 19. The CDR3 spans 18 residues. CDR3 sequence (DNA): TGTGCCAGCAGTGAACCCCGACAGGGCTCTACTGTTCTTCGACCCCTCCACTTT. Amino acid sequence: CASSEPRQGSTVLRPLHF.

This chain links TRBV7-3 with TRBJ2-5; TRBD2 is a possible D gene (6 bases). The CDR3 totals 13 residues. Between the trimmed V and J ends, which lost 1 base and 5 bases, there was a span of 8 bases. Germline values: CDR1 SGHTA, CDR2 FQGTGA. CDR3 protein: CASSLNRGETQYF. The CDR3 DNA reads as TGTGCCAGCAGCTTAAATCGGGGGGAGACCCAGTACTTC. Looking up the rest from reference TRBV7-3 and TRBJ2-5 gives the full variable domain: GAGVSQTPSNKVTEKGKYVELRCDPISGHTALYWYRQSLGQGPEFLIYFQGTGAADDSGLPNDRFFAVRPEGSVSTLKIQRTERGDSAVYLCASSLNRGETQYFGPGTRLLVL.

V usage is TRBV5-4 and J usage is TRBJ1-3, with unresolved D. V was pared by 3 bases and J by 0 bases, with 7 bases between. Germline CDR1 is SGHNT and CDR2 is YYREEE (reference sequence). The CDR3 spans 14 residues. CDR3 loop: CASSSPDSGNTIYF. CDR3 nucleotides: TGTGCCAGCAGCTCCCCAGACTCTGGAAACACCATATATTTT.

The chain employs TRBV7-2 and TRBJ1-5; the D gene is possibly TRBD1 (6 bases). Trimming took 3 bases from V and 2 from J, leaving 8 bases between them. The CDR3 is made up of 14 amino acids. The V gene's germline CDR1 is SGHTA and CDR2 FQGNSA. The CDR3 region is CASSFRQGNQPQHF. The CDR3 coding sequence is TGTGCCAGCAGCTTTCGACAGGGCAATCAGCCCCAGCATTTT.

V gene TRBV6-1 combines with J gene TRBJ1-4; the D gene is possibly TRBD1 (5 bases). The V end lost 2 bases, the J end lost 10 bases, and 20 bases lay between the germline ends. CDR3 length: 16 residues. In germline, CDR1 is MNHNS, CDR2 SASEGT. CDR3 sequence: CASSEWATTGEGKLFF. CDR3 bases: TGTGCCAGCAGTGAATGGGCAACCACGGGGGAGGGAAAACTGTTTTTT.

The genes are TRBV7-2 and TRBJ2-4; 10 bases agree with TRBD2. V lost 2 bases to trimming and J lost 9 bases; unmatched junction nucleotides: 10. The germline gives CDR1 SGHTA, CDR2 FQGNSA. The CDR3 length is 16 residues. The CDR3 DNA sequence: TGTGCCAGCAGCTTAAGTACTAGCGGGGCCTGGGGCATTCAGTACTTC. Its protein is CASSLSTSGAWGIQYF.